This T cell receptor beta chain was identified during a study of identical twins. General study points: Analyses based on zero insertions could be partly confounded by invariant MAIT and iNKT cells. Models underestimated how often monozygotic twins shared out-of-frame TCR alpha.

For this clonotype: The antigen is unknown.

V gave up 5 bases and J gave up 3 bases; unmatched junction bases: 13. The CDR3 covers 16 residues. TCRdb ran MiXCR on the 5' RACE reads and lists one entry per CDR3 protein. The repertoire holds around 1.7 million distinct CDR3 sequences, 25% to 35% seen once, with over 0.25% in the top ten. Sequences were obtained from cord blood. J is TRBJ2-7 and V is TRBV12-3 or TRBV12-4; 7 bases are a match to TRBD2. This TCR came from a newborn girl in good health. CDR3 bases: TGTGCCAGCAGTCCACCGACTAGCCAGCTTATCTACGAGCAGTACTTC. Translation gives CASSPPTSQLIYEQYF.